The 24 T cell receptor beta chains below come from one sample, sequenced in a study of T cells in Graves' hyperthyroidism and ophthalmopathy. RNA transcripts served as the template for amplifying TCR beta CDR3 regions. TCR CDR3 regions were first amplified by RT-PCR with HTBI primers. Using its own MiXCR run on the multiplex PCR reads, TCRdb lists one record per CDR3 protein. Found here are a few hundred thousand distinct CDR3 sequences, around 42% of them singletons; the top ten hold more than 7.5%. The source material was peripheral blood or thyroid tissue (not recorded which). Receptor source: a woman under 30 with Graves' hyperthyroidism.

This clonotype was recorded many times. This chain links TRBV6-1 with TRBJ2-7, with 8 bases that match TRBD2. Germline lookup yields CDR1 MNHNS and CDR2 SASEGT. V lost 3 bases and J lost 4; bases outside the gene matches: 5. CDR3 length: 14 residues. The CDR3 sequence: CASSDGLAVYEQYF. The CDR3 DNA follows: TGTGCCAGCAGTGACGGACTAGCAGTTTACGAGCAGTACTTC.

This clonotype appeared many times. DNA of the CDR3: TGCAGTGCTAGCCGCAATACAGAGACCCAGTACTTC. The encoded protein is CSASRNTETQYF. This chain connects TRBV20-1 to TRBJ2-5; D unresolved. CDR1 is DFQATT and CDR2 is SNEGSKA in the germline V gene (reference sequence). The CDR3 extends over 12 amino acids. V lost 3 bases to trimming and J lost 4 bases, with 9 bases between them.

V gene TRBV6-2 or TRBV6-3 combines with J gene TRBJ1-2; 12 nucleotides align to TRBD1. The CDR3 length is 13 residues. The germline V gene encodes CDR1 MNHEY and CDR2 SVGEGT. V gave up 11 bases and J gave up 5 bases; unmatched junction bases: 6. The CDR3 bases are TGTGCCTGCCGGGACAGGGGGCTTTATGGCTACACCTTC. This codes for CACRDRGLYGYTF.

Ten or more counts support this clonotype. The chain uses TRBV20-1 and TRBJ1-5, with unresolved D. The germline V gene has CDR1 DFQATT and CDR2 SNEGSKA (reference sequence). V was shortened by 0 bases and J by 4 bases, with 13 bases between the two germline ends. The CDR3 is made up of 15 amino acids. The CDR3 is CSAREWRDLNQPQHF. CDR3 sequence (DNA): TGCAGTGCTAGAGAATGGAGGGATTTGAATCAGCCCCAGCATTTT.

Many counts were recorded for this clonotype. The chain employs TRBV6-5 and TRBJ2-7, with 10 bases lining up with TRBD1. This CDR3 contains 15 residues. V shed 5 bases and J 6 bases; nucleotides not matched to a gene: 10. The germline gives CDR1 MNHEY, CDR2 SVGAGI. CDR3 region: CASSAPETGGLEQYF. Written as DNA, the CDR3 is TGTGCCAGCAGTGCACCGGAGACAGGGGGCCTCGAGCAGTACTTC.

This chain connects TRBV5-1 to TRBJ2-7, with 10 bases lining up with TRBD1. CDR3 length: 18 residues. Per the germline V gene, CDR1 is SGHRS and CDR2 is YFSETQ. With V trimmed by 4 bases and J by 7 bases, 20 bases remained unmatched. CDR3 sequence reads: CASSIVPGQGSGYNEQYF. In DNA, the CDR3 is TGCGCCAGCAGCATCGTCCCGGGACAGGGGTCAGGGTACAATGAGCAGTACTTC.

This clonotype was counted at least ten times. V and J are TRBV10-3 and TRBJ2-5, with unresolved D. This CDR3 spans 12 amino acids. Trimming shortened V by 2 bases and J by 5 bases, and 6 bases separated the two germline ends. Germline V gene data show CDR1 as ENHRY and CDR2 as SYGVKD. The CDR3 DNA follows: TGTGCCATCAGTGAGGACGTGGAGACCCAGTACTTC. This encodes CAISEDVETQYF.

The chain carries TRBV4-3 and TRBJ1-4, with D uncertain. The V gene's germline CDR1 is LGHNA and CDR2 YSLEER. V was clipped by 1 base and J by 10 bases, with 7 bases between them. This CDR3 has 12 amino acids. The CDR3 DNA sequence: TGCGCCAGCAGCCAAGGGGTGGGAAAACTGTTTTTT. Encoded protein: CASSQGVGKLFF.

This clonotype was seen ten or more times. The chain recombines TRBV18 with TRBJ2-5, with 8 bases matching TRBD1. The CDR3 runs 15 residues. Trimming removed 5 bases from V and 4 bases from J; junction bases left unmatched: 9. Germline V CDR1 and CDR2: KGHSH, LQKENI. As DNA, the CDR3 is TGTGCCAGCTCATCCGACCCTCAGGGGGCAGAGACCCAGTACTTC. Protein product: CASSSDPQGAETQYF.

This chain joins TRBV10-1 and TRBJ2-7; D is uncertain. V shed 0 bases and J shed 7 bases, with 13 bases lying between them. The CDR3 spans 14 residues. Germline V gene lookup returns CDR1 WNHNN and CDR2 SYGVQD (reference sequence). CDR3 sequence: CASSESLAYNEQYF. The DNA for the CDR3 is TGCGCCAGCAGTGAGTCTTTGGCATACAATGAGCAGTACTTC.

V gene TRBV4-2 combines with J gene TRBJ1-3; no clear D. This CDR3 comprises 15 residues. From germline, CDR1 is LGHNA and CDR2 YNFKEQ. Trimming cost V 2 bases and J 0 bases, with 8 bases left between them. CDR3 DNA sequence: TGTGCCAGCAGCCAATATGAAAACTCTGGAAACACCATATATTTT. Translating it yields CASSQYENSGNTIYF.

This clonotype has a count of ten or more. The chain couples TRBV12-3 or TRBV12-4 to TRBJ1-5, with 10 bases lining up with TRBD1. Losses at the gene ends were 6 bases for V and 6 bases for J; bases not matched to a gene: 8. This CDR3 has 15 residues. CDR3 coding DNA: TGTGCCAGCAGATACGGGACAGGGGTCGGTCAGCCCCAGCATTTT. It specifies CASRYGTGVGQPQHF.

This clonotype was seen many times. This sequence joins TRBV4-1 and TRBJ1-2, with 7 bases fitting TRBD1. Trimming took 4 bases from V and 2 from J; bases not matched to a gene: 7. The CDR3 is 15 residues long. CDR1 is MGHRA and CDR2 is YSYEKL in the germline V gene. The CDR3 nucleotides are TGCGCCAGCAGCCTACGAATCAGGGGGAACTATGGCTACACCTTC. This gives the protein CASSLRIRGNYGYTF.

This clonotype has ten or more counts. This chain joins TRBV7-9 and TRBJ2-7; 7 bases are a match to TRBD1. The V segment lost 7 bases and the J segment 1 base; nucleotides outside the gene matches: 7. This CDR3 has 14 amino acids. Germline assignment: CDR1 SEHNR and CDR2 FQNEAQ (reference sequence). The CDR3 region is CASTPGGQSYEQYF. As DNA, the CDR3 is TGTGCCAGCACCCCAGGGGGACAGTCCTACGAGCAGTACTTC.

This clonotype showed up many times. The chain combines TRBV27 with TRBJ1-4; D is undetermined. The CDR3 totals 12 residues. CDR1 is MNHEY, CDR2 SMNVEV, per germline (reference sequence). The V gene lost 10 bases and the J gene lost 7 bases, with 13 bases spanning the gap. CDR3 protein: CATKSVGEKLFF. The CDR3 DNA sequence: TGTGCCACCAAGTCCGTGGGTGAAAAACTGTTTTTT.

The rearrangement links TRBV29-1 to TRBJ1-3, with unresolved D. This CDR3 is built from 11 residues. Trimming shortened V by 7 bases and J by 4 bases, and 8 bases separated the two germline ends. Germline loops: CDR1 SQVTM, CDR2 ANQGSEA. DNA for the CDR3: TGCAGCGGAGGTTCCGGAAACACCATATATTTT. It codes for CSGGSGNTIYF.

As regards this clonotype: Here the CDR3 omits its conserved ending phenylalanine or tryptophan, so a read error is the likely source. Because the CDR3's place on the DNA is in doubt, the DNA is left out and the CDR3 is given as listed by TCRdb. Here the CDR3 reads CASSESPNYERYL. The chain joins TRBV25-1 to TRBJ2-7; the D call TRBD1 from the table was never checked on the DNA. The germline CDR1 and CDR2 sequences are MGHDK and SYGVNS. The CDR3 spans 13 amino acids, including both terminal residues.

This clonotype was seen many times. The chain couples TRBV4-3 to TRBJ1-4, with D possibly TRBD1 on 5 matching bases. The V and J ends lost 0 bases and 10 bases respectively, with 18 bases between them. CDR1 and CDR2 (germline): LGHNA, YSLEER. CDR3 length equals 16 residues. The chain's CDR3 is CASSQDPAGTRGKLFF. CDR3 DNA sequence: TGCGCCAGCAGCCAAGATCCGGCAGGGACCCGAGGAAAACTGTTTTTT.

This clonotype was seen only a few times. V and J are TRBV3-1 and TRBJ2-2; D is ambiguous. CDR3 length: 14 amino acids. Germline lookup yields CDR1 LGHDT and CDR2 YNNKEL (reference sequence). The V and J ends lost 0 bases and 7 bases respectively, with 9 bases between them. The CDR3 spells CASSQDESGGELFF. The CDR3 DNA reads as TGTGCCAGCAGCCAAGACGAGAGTGGCGGGGAGCTGTTTTTT. The full variable domain, rest sourced from reference TRBV3-1 and TRBJ2-2, is DTAVSQTPKYLVTQMGNDKSIKCEQNLGHDTMYWYKQDSKKFLKIMFSYNNKELIINETVPNRFSPKSPDKAHLNLHINSLELGDSAVYFCASSQDESGGELFFGEGSRLTVL.

This chain connects TRBV10-3 to TRBJ1-1; tentative D call: TRBD1 (6 bases). Trimming cost V 6 bases and J 6 bases, with 17 bases left between them. CDR1 ENHRY and CDR2 SYGVKD come from the germline V gene. This CDR3 spans 14 amino acids. CDR3 residues: CAIRRSGVIAEAFF. CDR3 coding DNA: TGTGCCATCAGAAGATCAGGGGTTATCGCTGAAGCTTTCTTT.

This clonotype was picked up many times. The V gene is TRBV9, the J gene TRBJ1-5, with 8 bases aligning to TRBD1. The CDR3 has 15 amino acids. Trimming cost V 3 bases and J 6 bases; bases outside gene matches: 8. CDR1 and CDR2 (germline): SGDLS, YYNGEE. The CDR3 is CASSEGTGVVQPQHF. In nucleotides, the CDR3 is TGTGCCAGCAGCGAGGGGACAGGTGTAGTTCAGCCCCAGCATTTT.

The chain uses TRBV6-2 or TRBV6-3 and TRBJ1-1; a weak D match, TRBD1 (5 bases). CDR3 size: 18 residues. V lost 1 base and J lost 5, with 23 bases in between. Germline loops: CDR1 MNHEY, CDR2 SVGEGT. CDR3 residues: CASSYYRGELSWKTEAFF. The CDR3 DNA reads as TGTGCCAGCAGTTACTATCGGGGGGAACTAAGTTGGAAGACTGAAGCTTTCTTT.

The chain joins TRBV5-1 to TRBJ2-5; D may be TRBD2 (6 bases). This CDR3 has 16 amino acids. V lost 3 bases, J lost 5 bases, and 20 bases lay in between. Per the germline V gene, CDR1 is SGHRS and CDR2 is YFSETQ. DNA for the CDR3: TGCGCCAGCAGCTGGGCGGGGAGCGGGCTCTCTGAGACCCAGTACTTC. Its protein is CASSWAGSGLSETQYF.

Points on this clonotype: The junction shows a germline mismatch at one end, possibly a read error. The rearrangement joins TRBV9 to TRBJ1-3; D is unclear. This CDR3 is 14 amino acids long. The germline V gene has CDR1 SGDLS and CDR2 YYNGEE. CDR3 sequence: CASSVGTSGSTIYF. In DNA form, the CDR3 reads TGTGCCAGCAGCGTAGGGACCTCTGGAAGCACCATATATTTT. Looking up the rest from reference TRBV9 and TRBJ1-3 gives the full variable domain: DSGVTQTPKHLITATGQRVTLRCSPRSGDLSVYWYQQSLDQGLQFLIQYYNGEERAKGNILERFSAQQFPDLHSELNLSSLELGDSALYFCASSVGTSGSTIYFGEGSWLTVV.